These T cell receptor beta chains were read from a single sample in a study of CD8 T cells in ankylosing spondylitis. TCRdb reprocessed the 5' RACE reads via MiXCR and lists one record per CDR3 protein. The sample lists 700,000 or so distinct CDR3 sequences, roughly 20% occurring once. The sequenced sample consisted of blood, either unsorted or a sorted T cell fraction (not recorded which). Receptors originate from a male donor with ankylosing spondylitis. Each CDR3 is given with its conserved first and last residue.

cdr3_aa: CASISAGSSYNEQFF
j_call: TRBJ2-1
v_call: TRBV12-3/TRBV12-4

cdr3_aa: CASSLSTEAFF
j_call: TRBJ1-1
v_call: TRBV12-3/TRBV12-4

cdr3_aa: CASSPRAGALAMEQFF
j_call: TRBJ2-1
v_call: TRBV12-3/TRBV12-4

cdr3_aa: CASSEGENTEAFF
j_call: TRBJ1-1
v_call: TRBV2

cdr3_aa: CSVEGVAEGPDTQYF
j_call: TRBJ2-3
v_call: TRBV29-1

cdr3_aa: CASSLPGQAGTEAFF
j_call: TRBJ1-1
v_call: TRBV4-1

cdr3_aa: CASSTTGTRLPRGNEQFF
j_call: TRBJ2-1
v_call: TRBV12-3/TRBV12-4

cdr3_aa: CASSHPGLAGLSYNEQFF
j_call: TRBJ2-1
v_call: TRBV12-3/TRBV12-4

cdr3_aa: CASSLTSGNPYNEQFF
j_call: TRBJ2-1
v_call: TRBV7-3

cdr3_aa: CSAIQGDTQYF
j_call: TRBJ2-3
v_call: TRBV20-1